A selection of T cell receptor beta chains follows, all from one sample in a study of Ad26.COV2.S vaccination and SARS-CoV-2 variants. The repertoire was sequenced with immunoSEQ multiplex PCR; TCRdb's copy has only in-frame clones and lacks some. The sample holds hundreds of thousands of clones, around 84% seen once. Here the sequenced sample was peripheral blood, taken in a trial of Ad26.COV2.S vaccine versus placebo. The receptors here all came from a person between 18 and 65 years old who received the Ad26.COV2.S COVID-19 vaccine or a placebo. The conserved cysteine and the conserved F or W are not part of the CDR3 here.

V: TRBV7-2; CDR3: ASSLDLAPPLH
V: TRBV11-2; CDR3: ASSSDGQYQETQY
V: TRBV6-2/TRBV6-3; CDR3: ASSYIGLAGGDEQF
V: TRBV5-8; CDR3: ASSSTVGTEAF
V: TRBV10-3; CDR3: AISGPSWGGADTQY
V: TRBV27; CDR3: ASSFGTSGGYEQY
V: TRBV14; CDR3: ASSQDHTKNIQY
V: TRBV28; CDR3: ASRKSGSGDEQF
V: TRBV2; CDR3: ASSPGNTGELF
V: TRBV23-1; CDR3: ASSPSRVGQY
V: TRBV5-1; CDR3: ASSLSSGTEIEQY
V: TRBV27; CDR3: ASSLSLTGRGYT
V: TRBV2; CDR3: ASSVQGAGQPQH
V: TRBV6-5; CDR3: ASKGGAASTDTQY
V: TRBV25-1; CDR3: ASLPRGGHGRATEAF
V: TRBV18; CDR3: ASSSSGGNDEQY
V: TRBV25-1; CDR3: ASSDSDREANYGYT
V: TRBV19; CDR3: ASRTGRTATYGYT
V: TRBV9; CDR3: ASSASPGNTEAF
V: TRBV5-4; CDR3: ASSRKDYNSPLH
V: TRBV18; CDR3: ASSGGTNEKLF
V: TRBV18; CDR3: ASTRELNTEAF
V: TRBV19; CDR3: ATSDSLYYNEQF
V: TRBV7-2; CDR3: ASSLAGTLSYNEQF
V: TRBV9; CDR3: ASSVVSGANSGANVLT
V: TRBV5-1; CDR3: ASSSRTGGDTEAF
V: TRBV4-3; CDR3: ASSQGQTPYNEQF
V: TRBV7-2; CDR3: ASSPLDPTSVYEQY